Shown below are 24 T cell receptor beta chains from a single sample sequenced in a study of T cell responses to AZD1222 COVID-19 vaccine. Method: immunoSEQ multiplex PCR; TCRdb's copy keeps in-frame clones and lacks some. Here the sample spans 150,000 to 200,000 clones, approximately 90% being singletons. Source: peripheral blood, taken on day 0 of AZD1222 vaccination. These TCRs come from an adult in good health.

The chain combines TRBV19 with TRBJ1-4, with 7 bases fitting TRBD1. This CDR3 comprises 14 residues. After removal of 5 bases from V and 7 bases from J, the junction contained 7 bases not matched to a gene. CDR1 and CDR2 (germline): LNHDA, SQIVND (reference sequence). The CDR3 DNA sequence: TGTGCCAGTAGTCGACAGGGCCCAGGTGAAAAACTGTTTTTT. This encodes CASSRQGPGEKLFF.

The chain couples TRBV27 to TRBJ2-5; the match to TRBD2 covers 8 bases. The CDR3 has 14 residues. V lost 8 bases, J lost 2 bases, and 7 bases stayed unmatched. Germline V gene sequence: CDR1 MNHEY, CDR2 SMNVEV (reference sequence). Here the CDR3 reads CASGFSGMQETQYF. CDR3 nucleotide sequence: TGTGCCAGCGGATTTAGCGGGATGCAAGAGACCCAGTACTTC.

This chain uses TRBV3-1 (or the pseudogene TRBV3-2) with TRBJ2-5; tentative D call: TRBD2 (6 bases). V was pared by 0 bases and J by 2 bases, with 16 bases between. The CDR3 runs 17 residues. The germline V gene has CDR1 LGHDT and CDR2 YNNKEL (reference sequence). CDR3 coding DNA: TGTGCCAGCAGCCAAGATAGGCTAGCGTACTCTCAAGAGACCCAGTACTTC. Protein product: CASSQDRLAYSQETQYF.

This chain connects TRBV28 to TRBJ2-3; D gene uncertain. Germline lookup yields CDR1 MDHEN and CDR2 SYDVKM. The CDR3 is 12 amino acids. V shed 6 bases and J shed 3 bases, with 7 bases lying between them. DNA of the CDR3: TGTGCCAGCAGCCTAGATACAGATACGCAGTATTTT. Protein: CASSLDTDTQYF. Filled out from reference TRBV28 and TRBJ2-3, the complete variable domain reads DVKVTQSSRYLVKRTGEKVFLECVQDMDHENMFWYRQDPGLGLRLIYFSYDVKMKEKGDIPEGYSVSREKKERFSLILESASTNQTSMYLCASSLDTDTQYFGPGTRLTVL.

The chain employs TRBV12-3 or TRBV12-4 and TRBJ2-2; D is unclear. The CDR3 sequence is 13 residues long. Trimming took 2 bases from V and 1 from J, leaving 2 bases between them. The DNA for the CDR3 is TGTGCCAGCAGTTTACAGAACACCGGGGAGCTGTTTTTT. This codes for CASSLQNTGELFF.

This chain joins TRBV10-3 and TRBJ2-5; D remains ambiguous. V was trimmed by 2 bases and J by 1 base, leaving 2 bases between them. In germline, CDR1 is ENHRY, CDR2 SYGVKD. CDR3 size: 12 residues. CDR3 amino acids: CAISERQETQYF. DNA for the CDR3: TGTGCCATCAGTGAGCGCCAAGAGACCCAGTACTTC.

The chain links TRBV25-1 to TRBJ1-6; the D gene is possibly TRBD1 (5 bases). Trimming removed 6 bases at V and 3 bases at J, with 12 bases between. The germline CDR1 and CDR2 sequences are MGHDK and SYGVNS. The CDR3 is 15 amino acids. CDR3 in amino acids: CASSGAPGYNSPLHF. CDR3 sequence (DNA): TGTGCCAGCAGCGGGGCCCCGGGCTATAATTCACCCCTCCACTTT.

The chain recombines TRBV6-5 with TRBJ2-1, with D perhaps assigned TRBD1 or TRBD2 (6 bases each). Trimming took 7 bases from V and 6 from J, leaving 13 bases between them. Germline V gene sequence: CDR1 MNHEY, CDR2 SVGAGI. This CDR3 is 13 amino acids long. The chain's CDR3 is CASNLRGPNEQFF. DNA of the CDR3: TGTGCCAGCAACCTCCGGGGGCCCAATGAGCAGTTCTTC.

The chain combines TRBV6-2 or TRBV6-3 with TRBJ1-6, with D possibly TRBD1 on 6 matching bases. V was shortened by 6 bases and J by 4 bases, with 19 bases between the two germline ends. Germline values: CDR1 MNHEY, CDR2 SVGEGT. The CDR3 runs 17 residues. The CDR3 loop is CASSPRGGGAYNSPLHF. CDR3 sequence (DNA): TGTGCCAGCAGCCCCCGCGGGGGGGGCGCGTATAATTCACCCCTCCACTTT.

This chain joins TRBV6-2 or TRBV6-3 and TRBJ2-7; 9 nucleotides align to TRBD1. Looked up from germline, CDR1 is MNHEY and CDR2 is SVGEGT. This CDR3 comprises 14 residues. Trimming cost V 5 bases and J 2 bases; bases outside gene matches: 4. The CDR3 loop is CASSGRTGAYEQYF. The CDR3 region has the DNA TGTGCCAGCAGTGGGAGGACAGGGGCCTACGAGCAGTACTTC.

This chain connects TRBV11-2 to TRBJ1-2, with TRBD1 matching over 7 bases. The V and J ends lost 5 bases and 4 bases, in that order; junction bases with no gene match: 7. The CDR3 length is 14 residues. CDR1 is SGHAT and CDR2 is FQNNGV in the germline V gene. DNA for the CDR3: TGTGCCAGCAGCCCAGGGGGGGTGCTCTATGGCTACACCTTC. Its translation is CASSPGGVLYGYTF. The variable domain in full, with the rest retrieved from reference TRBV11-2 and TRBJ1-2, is EAGVAQSPRYKIIEKRQSVAFWCNPISGHATLYWYQQILGQGPKLLIQFQNNGVVDDSQLPKDRFSAERLKGVDSTLKIQPAKLEDSAVYLCASSPGGVLYGYTFGSGTRLTVV.

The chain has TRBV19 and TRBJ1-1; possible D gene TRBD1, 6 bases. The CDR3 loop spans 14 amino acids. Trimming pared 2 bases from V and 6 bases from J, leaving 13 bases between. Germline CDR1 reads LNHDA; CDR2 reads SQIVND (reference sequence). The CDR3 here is CASSIQGTGSEAFF. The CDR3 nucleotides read TGTGCCAGTAGTATACAGGGGACGGGCTCTGAAGCTTTCTTT.

The chain's CDR3 is CASTPFGEQYF. CDR3 DNA: TGTGCCAGCACCCCCTTCGGCGAGCAGTACTTC. The chain couples TRBV2 to TRBJ2-7, with D hard to call. This CDR3 region has 11 residues. Trimming left V 7 bases short and J 6 bases short, with 10 bases between. Germline V gene sequence: CDR1 SNHLY, CDR2 FYNNEI.

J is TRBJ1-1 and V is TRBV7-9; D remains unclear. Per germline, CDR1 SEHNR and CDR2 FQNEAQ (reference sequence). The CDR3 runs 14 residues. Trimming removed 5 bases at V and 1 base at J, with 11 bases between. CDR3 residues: CASSASLPNTEAFF. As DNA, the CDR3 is TGTGCCAGCAGCGCCAGTCTCCCGAACACTGAAGCTTTCTTT.

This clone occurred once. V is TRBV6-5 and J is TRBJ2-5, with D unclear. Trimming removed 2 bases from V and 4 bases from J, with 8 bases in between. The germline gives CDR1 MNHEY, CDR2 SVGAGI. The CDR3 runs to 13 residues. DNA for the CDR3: TGTGCCAGCAGTTACGCGCCTAGAGAGACCCAGTACTTC. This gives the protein CASSYAPRETQYF.

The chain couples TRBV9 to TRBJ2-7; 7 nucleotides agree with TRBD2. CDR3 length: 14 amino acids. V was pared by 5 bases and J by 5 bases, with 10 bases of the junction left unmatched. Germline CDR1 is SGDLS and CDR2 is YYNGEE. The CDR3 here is CASSERGGGNEQYF. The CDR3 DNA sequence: TGTGCCAGCAGTGAGCGCGGGGGAGGCAACGAGCAGTACTTC.

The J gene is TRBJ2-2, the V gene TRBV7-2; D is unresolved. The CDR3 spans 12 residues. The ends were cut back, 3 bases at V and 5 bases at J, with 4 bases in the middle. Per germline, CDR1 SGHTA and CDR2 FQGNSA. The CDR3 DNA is TGTGCCAGCAGCTTCAGGACCGGGGAGCTGTTTTTT. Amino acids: CASSFRTGELFF.

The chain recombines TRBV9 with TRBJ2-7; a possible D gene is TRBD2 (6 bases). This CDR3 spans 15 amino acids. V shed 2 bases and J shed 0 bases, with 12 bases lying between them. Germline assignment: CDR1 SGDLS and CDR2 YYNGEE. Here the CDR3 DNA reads TGTGCCAGCAGCGTCGCGGCTAGCGACTCCTACGAGCAGTACTTC. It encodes CASSVAASDSYEQYF.

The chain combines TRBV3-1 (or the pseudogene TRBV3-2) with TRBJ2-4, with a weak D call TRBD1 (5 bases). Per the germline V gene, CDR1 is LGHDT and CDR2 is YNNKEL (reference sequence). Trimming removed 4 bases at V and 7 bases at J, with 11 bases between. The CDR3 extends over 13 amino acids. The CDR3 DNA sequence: TGTGCCAGCAGCCGACAGCCGGAGAACATTCAGTACTTC. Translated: CASSRQPENIQYF.

The CDR3 DNA is TGTGCCAGCGGGCCGACAGGGACCGGGGAGCTGTTTTTT. Protein: CASGPTGTGELFF. This rearrangement joins TRBV6-5 to TRBJ2-2; 7 bases match TRBD1. V shed 8 bases and J 5 bases; nucleotides not matched to a gene: 5. The CDR3 totals 13 residues. Germline loops: CDR1 MNHEY, CDR2 SVGAGI.

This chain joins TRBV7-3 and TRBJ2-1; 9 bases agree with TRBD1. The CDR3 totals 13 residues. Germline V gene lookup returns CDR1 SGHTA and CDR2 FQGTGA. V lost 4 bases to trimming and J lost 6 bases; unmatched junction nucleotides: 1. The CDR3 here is CASSSTGGNEQFF. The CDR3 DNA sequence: TGTGCCAGCAGCTCGACAGGGGGCAATGAGCAGTTCTTC.

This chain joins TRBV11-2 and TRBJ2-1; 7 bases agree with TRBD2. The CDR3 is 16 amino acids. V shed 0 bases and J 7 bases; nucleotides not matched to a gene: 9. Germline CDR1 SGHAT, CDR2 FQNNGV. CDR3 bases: TGTGCCAGCAGCTTAGAACGCGGGGGAACTTCGAATGAGCAGTTCTTC. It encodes CASSLERGGTSNEQFF.

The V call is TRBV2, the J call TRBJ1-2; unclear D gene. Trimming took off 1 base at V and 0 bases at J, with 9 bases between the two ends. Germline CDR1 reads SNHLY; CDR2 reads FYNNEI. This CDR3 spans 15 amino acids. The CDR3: CASSEEGSPNYGYTF. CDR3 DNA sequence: TGTGCCAGCAGTGAAGAGGGAAGCCCTAACTATGGCTACACCTTC. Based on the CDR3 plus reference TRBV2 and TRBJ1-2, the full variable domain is EPEVTQTPSHQVTQMGQEVILRCVPISNHLYFYWYRQILGQKVEFLVSFYNNEISEKSEIFDDQFSVERPDGSNFTLKIRSTKLEDSAMYFCASSEEGSPNYGYTFGSGTRLTVV.

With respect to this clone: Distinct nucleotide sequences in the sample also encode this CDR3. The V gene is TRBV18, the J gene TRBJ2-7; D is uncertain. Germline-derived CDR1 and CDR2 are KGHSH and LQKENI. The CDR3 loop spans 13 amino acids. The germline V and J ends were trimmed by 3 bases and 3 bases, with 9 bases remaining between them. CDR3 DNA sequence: TGTGCCAGCTCACCGGGCCAGAACTACGAGCAGTACTTC. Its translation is CASSPGQNYEQYF.